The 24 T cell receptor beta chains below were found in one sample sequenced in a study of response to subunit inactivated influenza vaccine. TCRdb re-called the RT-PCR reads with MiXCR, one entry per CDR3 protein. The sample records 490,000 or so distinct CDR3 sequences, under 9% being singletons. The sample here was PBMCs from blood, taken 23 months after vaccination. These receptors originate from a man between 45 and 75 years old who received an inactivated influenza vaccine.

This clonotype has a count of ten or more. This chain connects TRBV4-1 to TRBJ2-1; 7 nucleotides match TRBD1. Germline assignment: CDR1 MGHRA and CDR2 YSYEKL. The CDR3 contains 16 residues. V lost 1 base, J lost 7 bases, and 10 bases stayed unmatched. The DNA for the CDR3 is TGCGCCAGCAGCCAAGGGTTAGGGGGCTCAACGAATGAGCAGTTCTTC. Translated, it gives CASSQGLGGSTNEQFF.

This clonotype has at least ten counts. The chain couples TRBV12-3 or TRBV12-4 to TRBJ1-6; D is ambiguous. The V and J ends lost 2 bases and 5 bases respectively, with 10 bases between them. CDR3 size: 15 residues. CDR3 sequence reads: CASSLSSINNSPLHF. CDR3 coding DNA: TGTGCCAGCAGTTTAAGCAGCATTAATAATTCACCCCTCCACTTT.

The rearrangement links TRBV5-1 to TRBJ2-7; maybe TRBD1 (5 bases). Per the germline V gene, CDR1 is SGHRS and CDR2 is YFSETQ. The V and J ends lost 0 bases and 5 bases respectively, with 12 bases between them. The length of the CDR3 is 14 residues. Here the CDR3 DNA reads TGCGCCAGCAGCTTGGGGGGCGCATACGACGAGCAGTACTTC. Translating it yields CASSLGGAYDEQYF.

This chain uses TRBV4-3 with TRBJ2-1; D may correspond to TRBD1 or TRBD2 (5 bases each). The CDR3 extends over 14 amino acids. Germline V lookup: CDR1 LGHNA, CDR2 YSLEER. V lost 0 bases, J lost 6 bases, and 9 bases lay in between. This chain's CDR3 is CASSQEPGSNEQFF. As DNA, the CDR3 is TGCGCCAGCAGCCAAGAACCAGGGAGCAATGAGCAGTTCTTC.

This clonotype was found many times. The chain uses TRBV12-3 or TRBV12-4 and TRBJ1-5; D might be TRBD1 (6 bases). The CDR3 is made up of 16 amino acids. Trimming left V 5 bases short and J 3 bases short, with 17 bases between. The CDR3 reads CASSLGGTLPNQPQHF. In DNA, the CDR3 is TGTGCCAGCAGTCTTGGGGGGACATTACCCAATCAGCCCCAGCATTTT.

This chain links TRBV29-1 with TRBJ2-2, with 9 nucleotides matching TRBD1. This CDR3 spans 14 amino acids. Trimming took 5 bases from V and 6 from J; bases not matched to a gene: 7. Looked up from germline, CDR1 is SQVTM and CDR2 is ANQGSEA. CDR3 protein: CSVRQGGVSGELFF. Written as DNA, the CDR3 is TGCAGCGTTCGACAGGGGGGGGTATCCGGGGAGCTGTTTTTT.

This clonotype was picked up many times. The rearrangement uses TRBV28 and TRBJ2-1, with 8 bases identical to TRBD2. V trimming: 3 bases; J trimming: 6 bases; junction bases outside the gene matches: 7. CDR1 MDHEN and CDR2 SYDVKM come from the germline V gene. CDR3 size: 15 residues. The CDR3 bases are TGTGCCAGCAGTTTCTGGCGGGAGGTGAGCAATGAGCAGTTCTTC. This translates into CASSFWREVSNEQFF.

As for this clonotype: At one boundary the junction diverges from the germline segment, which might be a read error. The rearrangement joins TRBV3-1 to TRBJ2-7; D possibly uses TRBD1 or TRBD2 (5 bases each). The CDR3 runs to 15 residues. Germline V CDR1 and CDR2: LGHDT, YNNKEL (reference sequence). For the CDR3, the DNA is TGTGCCACCAGCAAGGAGGTCCCTTGGACATACGAGCAGTACTTC. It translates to CATSKEVPWTYEQYF.

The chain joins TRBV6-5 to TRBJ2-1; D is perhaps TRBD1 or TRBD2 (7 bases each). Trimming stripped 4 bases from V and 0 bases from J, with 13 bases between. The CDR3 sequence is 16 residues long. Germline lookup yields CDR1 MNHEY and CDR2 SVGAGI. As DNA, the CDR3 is TGTGCCAGCAGTTGGGGCAGGGGGGGCTCCTACAATGAGCAGTTCTTC. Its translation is CASSWGRGGSYNEQFF.

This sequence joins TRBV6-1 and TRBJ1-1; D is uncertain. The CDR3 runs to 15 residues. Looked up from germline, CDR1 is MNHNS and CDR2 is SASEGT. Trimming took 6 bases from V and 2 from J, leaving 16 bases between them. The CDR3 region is CASSVYPGQNTEAFF. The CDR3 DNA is TGTGCCAGCAGCGTCTACCCCGGCCAAAACACTGAAGCTTTCTTT.

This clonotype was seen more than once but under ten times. CDR3 residues: CSARHHPSGGGEQFF. CDR3 DNA sequence: TGCAGTGCTAGGCATCATCCTAGCGGGGGTGGTGAGCAGTTCTTC. V usage is TRBV20-1 and J usage is TRBJ2-1; TRBD2 matches at 10 bases. The CDR3 is 15 residues long. With V trimmed by 3 bases and J by 9 bases, 11 bases remained unmatched. CDR1 and CDR2 (germline): DFQATT, SNEGSKA (reference sequence).

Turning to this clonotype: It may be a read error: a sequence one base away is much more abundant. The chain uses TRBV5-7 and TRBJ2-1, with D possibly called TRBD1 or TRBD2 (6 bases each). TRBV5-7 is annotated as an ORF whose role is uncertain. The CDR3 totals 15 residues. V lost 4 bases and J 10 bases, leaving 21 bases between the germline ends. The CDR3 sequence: CASSPRRGRQGEQFF. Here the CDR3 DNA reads TGTGCCAGCAGCCCGCGACGGGGGCGCCAGGGAGAGCAGTTCTTC.

CDR3 nucleotides: TGTGCCAGCAAACGGGAGCTAGATCAGCCCCAGCATTTT. Translation gives CASKRELDQPQHF. This sequence joins TRBV6-1 and TRBJ1-5; no definite D call. The germline V gene encodes CDR1 MNHNS and CDR2 SASEGT. The CDR3 totals 13 residues. V was shortened by 7 bases and J by 5 bases, with 12 bases between the two germline ends.

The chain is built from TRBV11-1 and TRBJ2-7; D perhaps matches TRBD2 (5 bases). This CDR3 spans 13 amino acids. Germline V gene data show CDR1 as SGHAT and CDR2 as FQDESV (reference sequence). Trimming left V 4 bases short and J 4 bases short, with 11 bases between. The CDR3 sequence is CASSSRVEYEQYF. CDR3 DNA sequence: TGTGCCAGCAGCTCGCGGGTCGAGTACGAGCAGTACTTC.

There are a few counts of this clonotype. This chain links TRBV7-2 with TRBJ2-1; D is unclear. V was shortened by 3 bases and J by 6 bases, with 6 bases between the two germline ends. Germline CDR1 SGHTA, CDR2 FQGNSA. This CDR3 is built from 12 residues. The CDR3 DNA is TGTGCCAGCAGCTTTGTAGCCAATGAGCAGTTCTTC. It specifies CASSFVANEQFF. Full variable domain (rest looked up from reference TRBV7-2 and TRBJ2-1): GAGVSQSPSNKVTEKGKDVELRCDPISGHTALYWYRQSLGQGLEFLIYFQGNSAPDKSGLPSDRFSAERTGGSVSTLTIQRTQQEDSAVYLCASSFVANEQFFGPGTRLTVL.

The CDR3 here is CSARGILGITRGGTQYF. CDR3 coding DNA: TGCAGTGCTAGAGGAATATTAGGGATTACGCGGGGAGGGACCCAGTACTTC. This rearrangement joins TRBV20-1 to TRBJ2-5; perhaps TRBD2 as D (6 bases). The CDR3 has 17 amino acids. Germline assignment: CDR1 DFQATT and CDR2 SNEGSKA (reference sequence). Trimming stripped 1 base from V and 7 bases from J, with 25 bases between.

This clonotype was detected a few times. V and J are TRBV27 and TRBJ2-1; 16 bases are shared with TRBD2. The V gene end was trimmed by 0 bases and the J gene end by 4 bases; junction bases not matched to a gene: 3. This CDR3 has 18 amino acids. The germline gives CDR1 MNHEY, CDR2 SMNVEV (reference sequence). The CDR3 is CASSLSGLAGGFYNEQFF. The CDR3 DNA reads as TGTGCCAGCAGTTTATCGGGACTAGCGGGAGGGTTTTACAATGAGCAGTTCTTC.

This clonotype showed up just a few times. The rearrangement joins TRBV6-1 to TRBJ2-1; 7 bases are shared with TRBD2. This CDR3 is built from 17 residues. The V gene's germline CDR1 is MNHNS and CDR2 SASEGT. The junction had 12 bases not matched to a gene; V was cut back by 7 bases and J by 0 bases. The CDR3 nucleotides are TGTGCCAGCACCGCCCCTGCGGGGGTTGACTCCTACAATGAGCAGTTCTTC. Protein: CASTAPAGVDSYNEQFF.

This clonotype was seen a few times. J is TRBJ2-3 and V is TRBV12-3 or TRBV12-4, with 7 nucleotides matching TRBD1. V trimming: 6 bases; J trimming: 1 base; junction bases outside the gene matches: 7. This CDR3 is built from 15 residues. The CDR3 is CASSGRQGRTDTQYF. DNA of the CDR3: TGTGCCAGCAGCGGGCGACAGGGACGCACAGATACGCAGTATTTT.

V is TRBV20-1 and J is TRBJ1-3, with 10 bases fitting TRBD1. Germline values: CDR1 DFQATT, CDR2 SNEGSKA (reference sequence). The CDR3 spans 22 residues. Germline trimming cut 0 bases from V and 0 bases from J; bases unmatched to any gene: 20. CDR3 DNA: TGCAGTGCTAGAGACCCTTTACCGCCCTTATGGGACAGGGGATTCTCTGGAAACACCATATATTTT. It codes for CSARDPLPPLWDRGFSGNTIYF.

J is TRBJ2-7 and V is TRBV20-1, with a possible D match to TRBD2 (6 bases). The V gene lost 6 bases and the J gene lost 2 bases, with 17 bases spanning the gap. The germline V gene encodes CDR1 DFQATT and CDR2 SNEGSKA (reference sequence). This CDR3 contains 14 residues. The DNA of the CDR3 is TGCAGTGCAATCGGGCGGGAACCTGCCTACGAGCAGTACTTC. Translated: CSAIGREPAYEQYF.

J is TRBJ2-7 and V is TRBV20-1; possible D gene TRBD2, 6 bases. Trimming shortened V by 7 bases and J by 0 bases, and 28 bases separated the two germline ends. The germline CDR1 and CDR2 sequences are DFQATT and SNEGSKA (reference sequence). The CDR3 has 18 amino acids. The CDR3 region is CSGAGLLEGIPTSYEQYF. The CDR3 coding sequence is TGCAGTGGGGCGGGGTTGCTGGAGGGAATCCCGACCTCCTACGAGCAGTACTTC.

This CDR3 is CASSASLTSGSYEQYF. The CDR3 coding sequence is TGTGCCAGCAGTGCTTCCTTGACTAGCGGCTCCTACGAGCAGTACTTC. The gene calls are TRBV12-3 or TRBV12-4 and TRBJ2-7; 9 nucleotides agree with TRBD2. The CDR3 contains 16 residues. Unmatched junction bases numbered 8, after V lost 5 bases and J lost 0 bases.

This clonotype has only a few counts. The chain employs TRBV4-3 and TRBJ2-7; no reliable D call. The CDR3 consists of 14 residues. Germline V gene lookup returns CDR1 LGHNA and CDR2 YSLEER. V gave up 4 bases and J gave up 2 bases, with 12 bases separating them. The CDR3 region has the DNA TGCGCCAGCAGCCTGGCTTTTCCCACCTACGAGCAGTACTTC. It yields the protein CASSLAFPTYEQYF.